These 27 T cell receptor beta chains originate from one sample sequenced in a study of blood T cell repertoires in COVID-19. Produced via immunoSEQ multiplex PCR; TCRdb's table is partial and in-frame only. The sample holds roughly 160,000 clones, roughly four fifths seen once. Sequenced material: peripheral blood. The receptors shown here come from a man between 65 and 85 years old with active or convalescent COVID-19.

The genes are TRBV10-2 and TRBJ2-7, with TRBD1 identical over 8 bases. Germline V gives CDR1 WSHSY, CDR2 SAAADI. Trimming cost V 6 bases and J 3 bases; bases outside gene matches: 1. The CDR3 spans 12 residues. The CDR3 coding sequence is TGCGCCAGCAGACAGGGGGACTACGAGCAGTACTTC. The encoded protein is CASRQGDYEQYF.

This clone was detected only once. The rearrangement uses TRBV11-2 and TRBJ2-7, with TRBD1 identical over 10 bases. J was trimmed by 2 bases and V by 2 bases; bases with no gene match: 3. In germline, CDR1 is SGHAT, CDR2 FQNNGV. The CDR3 totals 15 residues. The CDR3: CASSLRGQGPYEQYF. As DNA, the CDR3 is TGTGCCAGCAGCTTAAGGGGACAGGGGCCCTACGAGCAGTACTTC.

The rearrangement uses TRBV7-2 and TRBJ2-1; 9 bases match TRBD1. The CDR3 runs to 16 residues. Per the germline V gene, CDR1 is SGHTA and CDR2 is FQGNSA. Trimming took 3 bases from V and 3 from J; bases not matched to a gene: 6. CDR3 region: CASSFISGQGYNEQFF. The CDR3 nucleotides read TGTGCCAGCAGCTTTATTTCGGGACAGGGCTACAATGAGCAGTTCTTC.

This rearrangement joins TRBV6-5 to TRBJ1-2; D might be TRBD1 (5 bases). This CDR3 spans 15 amino acids. With 0 bases removed from V and 4 bases from J, the gap between germline ends came to 12 bases. Germline-derived CDR1 and CDR2 are MNHEY and SVGAGI. This CDR3 reads CASSYSRRGVYGYTF. The CDR3, as DNA: TGTGCCAGCAGTTACTCGCGAAGGGGCGTCTATGGCTACACCTTC.

The rearrangement links TRBV18 to TRBJ2-5, with 7 bases matching TRBD2. This CDR3 spans 15 amino acids. Germline trimming cut 4 bases from V and 5 bases from J; bases unmatched to any gene: 10. Germline V CDR1 and CDR2: KGHSH, LQKENI. CDR3: CASSRASGAGETQYF. DNA for the CDR3: TGTGCCAGCTCACGAGCTAGCGGAGCTGGGGAGACCCAGTACTTC.

J is TRBJ2-6 and V is TRBV7-3, with D perhaps matching TRBD1 (5 bases). V dropped 2 bases and J dropped 0 bases, with 11 bases sitting between them. The CDR3 loop spans 17 amino acids. The V gene's germline CDR1 is SGHTA and CDR2 FQGTGA. CDR3 bases: TGTGCCAGCAGCTTAGGAGACAGCAGCTCTGGGGCCAACGTCCTGACTTTC. It yields the protein CASSLGDSSSGANVLTF. Based on the CDR3 plus reference TRBV7-3 and TRBJ2-6, the full variable domain is GAGVSQTPSNKVTEKGKYVELRCDPISGHTALYWYRQSLGQGPEFLIYFQGTGAADDSGLPNDRFFAVRPEGSVSTLKIQRTERGDSAVYLCASSLGDSSSGANVLTFGAGSRLTVL.

This clone occurred a few times. The junction departs from germline at one end; a sequencing error may be responsible. The rearrangement links TRBV28 to TRBJ2-1; 11 bases are shared with TRBD2. The CDR3 is made up of 16 amino acids. The germline gives CDR1 MDHEN, CDR2 SYDVKM. The CDR3 is CASSPTGLAAYNEQFF. CDR3 DNA: TGTGCCAGCAGTCCTACGGGACTAGCGGCCTATAATGAGCAGTTCTTC.

V is TRBV6-5 and J is TRBJ1-4; D uncertain. The V end was cut by 5 bases, the J end by 8 bases, with 18 bases between. The CDR3 totals 15 residues. The V gene's germline CDR1 is MNHEY and CDR2 SVGAGI. CDR3 coding DNA: TGTGCCAGCAGTCCCTTCCCGCCCGGAGGGGAAAAACTGTTTTTT. Amino acids: CASSPFPPGGEKLFF.

This chain uses TRBV28 with TRBJ2-2, with TRBD2 identical over 13 bases. The trim removed 4 bases at V and 0 bases at J, leaving 11 bases unmatched. This CDR3 comprises 20 residues. CDR1 and CDR2 (germline): MDHEN, SYDVKM. DNA for the CDR3: TGTGCCAGCAGTTCAGGGGGGGGACTAGCGGGAACGGCGAACACCGGGGAGCTGTTTTTT. Translated: CASSSGGGLAGTANTGELFF.

The chain carries TRBV5-1 and TRBJ2-1, with TRBD2 matching 9 bases. CDR1 is SGHRS, CDR2 YFSETQ, per germline. The CDR3 is 15 amino acids. J gave up 5 bases and V 0 bases, and 3 bases lay outside the gene matches. In DNA form, the CDR3 reads TGCGCCAGCAGCTTGGACGCTAGCGGGGACAATGAGCAGTTCTTC. Its translation is CASSLDASGDNEQFF.

V usage is TRBV30 and J usage is TRBJ2-1; a possible D gene is TRBD2 (5 bases). Trimming took 3 bases from V and 8 from J, leaving 8 bases between them. Germline V gene lookup returns CDR1 GTSNPN and CDR2 SVGIG (reference sequence). The CDR3 is 11 residues long. CDR3 residues: CAWSYGDEQFF. Written as DNA, the CDR3 is TGTGCCTGGAGCTACGGGGATGAGCAGTTCTTC. The variable domain in full, with the rest retrieved from reference TRBV30 and TRBJ2-1, is SQTIHQWPATLVQPVGSPLSLECTVEGTSNPNLYWYRQAAGRGLQLLFYSVGIGQISSEVPQNLSASRPQDRQFILSSKKLLLSDSGFYLCAWSYGDEQFFGPGTRLTVL.

The chain combines TRBV5-1 with TRBJ2-7; D might be TRBD1 (5 bases). The CDR3 sequence is 16 residues long. Per germline, CDR1 SGHRS and CDR2 YFSETQ. The V end was cut by 4 bases, the J end by 3 bases, with 20 bases between. Here the CDR3 DNA reads TGCGCCAGCAGCCCAGCCTTAAAAGGCAGGGACTACGAGCAGTACTTC. As protein: CASSPALKGRDYEQYF.

V and J are TRBV18 and TRBJ1-4, with D possibly being TRBD1 (6 bases). The CDR3 is 14 residues long. V was shortened by 1 base and J by 6 bases, with 9 bases between the two germline ends. Germline V lookup: CDR1 KGHSH, CDR2 LQKENI. The CDR3 is CASSPQGVDEKLFF. The CDR3 coding sequence is TGTGCCAGCTCACCACAGGGGGTGGATGAAAAACTGTTTTTT.

In the case of this clone: Other DNA sequences within the sample encode an identical CDR3. V gene TRBV5-1 combines with J gene TRBJ2-7, with 9 positions matching TRBD1. J was trimmed by 4 bases and V by 8 bases; bases with no gene match: 7. From germline, CDR1 is SGHRS and CDR2 YFSETQ. The CDR3 is 13 amino acids. CDR3 coding DNA: TGCGCCAGTCGCCGGGACAGGGCGTACGAGCAGTACTTC. Residues: CASRRDRAYEQYF.

The CDR3 region is CASSYGGAANTGELFF. In DNA, the CDR3 is TGTGCCAGCAGTTACGGCGGAGCGGCGAACACCGGGGAGCTGTTTTTT. The chain recombines TRBV6-6 with TRBJ2-2; D is possibly TRBD2 (5 bases). Between the trimmed V and J ends, which lost 2 bases and 0 bases, there was a span of 10 bases. CDR1 is MNHNY, CDR2 SVGAGI, per germline (reference sequence). This CDR3 comprises 16 residues.

This clone was seen only once. The chain uses TRBV7-2 and TRBJ2-3; D is possibly TRBD1 (5 bases). The CDR3 loop spans 12 amino acids. CDR1 is SGHTA, CDR2 FQGNSA, per germline. The V gene lost 5 bases and the J gene lost 6 bases, with 9 bases spanning the gap. CDR3 nucleotide sequence: TGTGCCAGCAGCCCAGGGTTGGATACGCAGTATTTT. Amino acids: CASSPGLDTQYF.

This clone was seen more than once but under ten times. The chain joins TRBV7-9 to TRBJ1-6, with D unclear. CDR1 and CDR2 (germline): SEHNR, FQNEAQ (reference sequence). CDR3 length: 16 residues. Deletions cut 4 bases from V and 0 bases from J, with 10 bases between. CDR3 residues: CASSSPHGSYNSPLHF. Written as DNA, the CDR3 is TGTGCCAGCAGCTCCCCCCACGGCTCCTATAATTCACCCCTCCACTTT.

The J gene is TRBJ1-6, the V gene TRBV9, with 11 bases identical to TRBD1. Trimming took 8 bases from V and 10 from J; bases not matched to a gene: 5. This CDR3 is 13 amino acids long. Germline assignment: CDR1 SGDLS and CDR2 YYNGEE. This CDR3 is CASGQGARSPLHF. DNA for the CDR3: TGTGCCAGTGGACAGGGGGCGAGATCACCCCTCCACTTT.

This clone was observed a single time. The V gene is TRBV9, the J gene TRBJ2-2; D gene unclear. The germline V gene encodes CDR1 SGDLS and CDR2 YYNGEE. This CDR3 is 16 amino acids long. Trimming removed 0 bases at V and 3 bases at J, with 12 bases between. The CDR3 spells CASSVGSQAYTGELFF. CDR3 sequence (DNA): TGTGCCAGCAGCGTAGGCAGCCAGGCATACACCGGGGAGCTGTTTTTT.

The rearrangement joins TRBV28 to TRBJ1-2; D gene ambiguous. V lost 10 bases, J lost 7 bases, and 13 bases lay in between. The V gene's germline CDR1 is MDHEN and CDR2 SYDVKM. The CDR3 covers 11 residues. CDR3 nucleotide sequence: TGTGCCACCCAAGGCAGGTTTGGCTACACCTTC. The encoded protein is CATQGRFGYTF.

This chain uses TRBV3-1 (or the pseudogene TRBV3-2) with TRBJ2-2; 8 bases line up with TRBD1. The V gene end was trimmed by 3 bases and the J gene end by 4 bases; junction bases not matched to a gene: 4. Germline V gene sequence: CDR1 LGHDT, CDR2 YNNKEL (reference sequence). CDR3 size: 15 residues. CDR3 loop: CASSHRGLGTGELFF. CDR3 bases: TGTGCCAGCAGCCACAGGGGGCTGGGCACCGGGGAGCTGTTTTTT.

The chain joins TRBV7-9 to TRBJ1-2; 7 nucleotides agree with TRBD1. Germline assignment: CDR1 SEHNR and CDR2 FQNEAQ (reference sequence). The CDR3 loop spans 16 amino acids. V shed 8 bases, J shed 4 bases, and the junction held 16 bases outside the gene matches. CDR3 in amino acids: CASLLIDRALGYGYTF. DNA for the CDR3: TGTGCCAGCCTACTAATCGACAGGGCACTTGGCTATGGCTACACCTTC.

J is TRBJ1-5 and V is TRBV6-1; unclear D gene. CDR1 and CDR2 (germline): MNHNS, SASEGT. V was pared by 3 bases and J by 3 bases, with 12 bases between. The CDR3 totals 15 residues. CDR3 coding DNA: TGTGCCAGCAGTGAGGGCAGTTTCTACAATCAGCCCCAGCATTTT. This encodes CASSEGSFYNQPQHF.

This clone has a handful of counts. This CDR3 is CASSSRTGREKLFF. Written as DNA, the CDR3 is TGTGCCAGCAGCTCCCGGACAGGGCGAGAAAAACTGTTTTTT. The chain combines TRBV7-2 with TRBJ1-4; TRBD1 matches 8 bases. The CDR3 is 14 residues long. The V gene end was trimmed by 4 bases and the J gene end by 8 bases; junction bases not matched to a gene: 6. Germline V lookup: CDR1 SGHTA, CDR2 FQGNSA.

The V and J genes are TRBV15 and TRBJ1-2, with 10 bases that match TRBD1. J lost 5 bases, V lost 2 bases, and 11 bases had no gene match. Germline V gene sequence: CDR1 LNHNV, CDR2 YYDKDF (reference sequence). The CDR3 is made up of 17 amino acids. The CDR3 spells CATSRPTGGEGIYGYTF. In nucleotides, the CDR3 is TGTGCCACCAGCAGACCGACAGGGGGCGAAGGGATTTATGGCTACACCTTC. The full variable domain, its missing parts supplied by reference TRBV15 and TRBJ1-2, is DAMVIQNPRYQVTQFGKPVTLSCSQTLNHNVMYWYQQKSSQAPKLLFHYYDKDFNNEADTPDNFQSRRPNTSFCFLDIRSPGLGDTAMYLCATSRPTGGEGIYGYTFGSGTRLTVV.

CDR3 sequence (DNA): TGTGCCAGCAGTAATTGGGACAGGGCTTACGAGCAGTACTTC. Its protein product is CASSNWDRAYEQYF. The chain combines TRBV27 with TRBJ2-7; 9 nucleotides align to TRBD1. V was pared by 5 bases and J by 4 bases, with 6 bases of the junction left unmatched. Germline V lookup: CDR1 MNHEY, CDR2 SMNVEV (reference sequence). CDR3 length equals 14 residues.

CDR3 in amino acids: CASRLRGDYEQYF. CDR3 sequence (DNA): TGTGCCAGCAGACTACGGGGGGACTACGAGCAGTACTTC. The V and J genes are TRBV11-2 and TRBJ2-7; 7 nucleotides align to TRBD2. With V trimmed by 6 bases and J by 3 bases, 5 bases remained unmatched. The CDR3 is made up of 13 amino acids. Looked up from germline, CDR1 is SGHAT and CDR2 is FQNNGV.